A single TCR beta chain is shown here with its context. This clonotype was observed at least ten times. The antigen it binds to is not known. Base qualities were left out, and no much larger clone turns up one base away. The library was obtained by PCR. TCRdb shows the sequencer as Illumina HiSeq 4000. Bulk TCR libraries were generated as previously described, with the TCR primers listed in Table S5 used. Purification of total RNA was performed with the Qiagen AllPrep DNA/RNA kit. Before analysis, reads from multiple sequencing runs of one library were combined. The authors processed their data as follows. Reads were retained only if an exact TCR constant sequence was present, and the retained reads were trimmed to 150 nt and grouped according to their 12-nt molecular barcodes. Within each barcode group, reads were sub-clustered at a 15% Levenshtein threshold, and quality-weighted consensus sequences were built per RNA molecule. Non-functional sequences were filtered out, along with any lower-count sequence sitting one edit away from another sequence. Based on fitting two negative binomial distributions, any barcode sub-cluster with under 20% of the maximum read count was discarded. TCRdb itself trimmed the public reads at Q25 with fastp, ran MiXCR and retained productive beta chains. Rows with a matching CDR3 protein are joined into one entry that keeps the most common DNA and genes. TCRdb, not the original authors, processed these V and J calls. The sample includes around 480,000 distinct CDR3 sequences, with about 20% observed a single time. About 0.78% of the sample is in the top ten clones.

Naive CD8 T cell libraries were made from about 20,000 to 1,000,000 sorted cells using 10%, 30% or 50% of purified RNA. On a BD FACSAria II, naive CD8 T cells were FACS-sorted as CD8+CD4-CCR7+CD45RA+ and collected into RLT Plus buffer. To test detection sensitivity, Jurkat RNA equivalent to nine to ten TCR copies was spiked into samples of roughly 18,000-1,100,000 naive CD8 T cells. Enrichment of CD8 T cells was done with RosetteSep CD8+ T Cell Enrichment Cocktail plus Ficoll-Paque, and ACK red cell lysis came afterward. From its cysteine to its phenylalanine, the CDR3 spans 17 amino acids. The retained sequence is limited to the CDR3, 51 bases, with the frame set at the first base. CDR1 and CDR2, per the germline V gene, are SGHDN and FVKESK. Here V drops 2 bases and J drops 5 bases, and the junction holds 7 bases not matched to any gene. This sample is drawn from a study of molecular identifiers for immune sequencing clone quantification (dated by TCRdb to the late 2010s). About the study as a whole: For a replicate experiment, the RNA from either 20,000 or 100,000 naive CD8 T cells was divided into five aliquots, and four of those aliquots went on to sequencing. The study was a methods study using CD8 T cells to benchmark molecular-identifier clustering-based TCR repertoire sequencing (MIDCIRS) and TCR RNA copy counting.

Overall results and qualifications from the work: About three recovered TCR RNA copies per cell were obtained by modeling, versus about 10 by digital PCR, implying a capture efficiency of 30% to 35%. The sizes of highly expanded clones could end up underestimated when identical TCR molecules share a barcode. When barcode sub-clustering was not used, chimeric consensus sequences inflated TCR diversity, with chimeras reaching as high as 47%. Even against a background of about 960,000 naive CD8 T cells, spiked-in Jurkat TCR RNA amounting to a single cell's worth was reported to be detectable. The naive libraries included spiked-in Jurkat TCR RNA (under eleven copies' worth), and this Jurkat TCR RNA is not part of the donor repertoire. Clones above 20 RNA copies held over 97% of molecules in CMV-specific effector cells but under 1% in naive cells.

This receptor was identified in a human donor in good health. Some libraries in this study had Jurkat cell RNA spiked in. Material: naive CD8+ T cells from blood, with Jurkat cell RNA spiked in. Read against the paper, the sample's cell subset or site label means: FACS-sorted CD8+CD4-CCR7+CD45RA+ naive T cells. The receptor chain draws on TRBV14 and TRBJ2-3, with TRBD2 matching 13 junction bases. The CDR3 is CASSQRLAGGGLDTQYF. The DNA is as follows: TGTGCCAGCAGCCAACGACTAGCGGGGGGCGGATTAGATACGCAGTATTTT.